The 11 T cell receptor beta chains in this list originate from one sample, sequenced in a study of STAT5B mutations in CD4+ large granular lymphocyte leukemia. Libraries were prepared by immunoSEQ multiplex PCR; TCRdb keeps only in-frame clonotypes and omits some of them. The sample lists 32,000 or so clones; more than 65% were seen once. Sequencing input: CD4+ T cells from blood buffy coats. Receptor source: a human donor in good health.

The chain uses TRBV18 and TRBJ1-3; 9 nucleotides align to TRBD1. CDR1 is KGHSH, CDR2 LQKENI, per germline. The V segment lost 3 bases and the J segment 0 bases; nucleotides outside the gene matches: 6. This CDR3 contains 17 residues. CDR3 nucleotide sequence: TGTGCCAGCTCACCTCGGACAGGGGCGAACTCTGGAAACACCATATATTTT. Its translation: CASSPRTGANSGNTIYF.

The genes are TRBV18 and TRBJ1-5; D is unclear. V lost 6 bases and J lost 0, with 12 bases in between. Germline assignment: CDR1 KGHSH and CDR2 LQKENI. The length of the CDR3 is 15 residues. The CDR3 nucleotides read TGTGCCAGCTCCTCAGACCTCAATAGCAATCAGCCCCAGCATTTT. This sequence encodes CASSSDLNSNQPQHF.

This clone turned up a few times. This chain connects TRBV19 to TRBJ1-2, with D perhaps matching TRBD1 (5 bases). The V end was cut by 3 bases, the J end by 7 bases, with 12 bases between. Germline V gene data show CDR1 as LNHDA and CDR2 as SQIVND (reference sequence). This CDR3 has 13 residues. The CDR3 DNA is TGTGCCAGTAGTATCCAGGGTAAGGGTGGCTACACCTTC. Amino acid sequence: CASSIQGKGGYTF.

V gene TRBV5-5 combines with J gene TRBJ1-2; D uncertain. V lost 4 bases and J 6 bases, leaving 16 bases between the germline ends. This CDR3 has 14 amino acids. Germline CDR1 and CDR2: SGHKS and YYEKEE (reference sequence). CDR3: CASSSGPPSHGYTF. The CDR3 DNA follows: TGTGCCAGCAGCAGCGGGCCCCCTAGTCATGGCTACACCTTC.

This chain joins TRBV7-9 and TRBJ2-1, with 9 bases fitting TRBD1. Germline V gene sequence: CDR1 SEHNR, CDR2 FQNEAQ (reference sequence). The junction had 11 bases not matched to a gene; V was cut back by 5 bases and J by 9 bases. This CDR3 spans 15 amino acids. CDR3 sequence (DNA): TGTGCCAGCAGCCGGGACAGGGTTAGTAGTGTTGAGCAGTTCTTC. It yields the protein CASSRDRVSSVEQFF. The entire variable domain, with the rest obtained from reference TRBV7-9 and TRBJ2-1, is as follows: DTGVSQNPRHKITKRGQNVTFRCDPISEHNRLYWYRQTLGQGPEFLTYFQNEAQLEKSRLLSDRFSAERPKGSFSTLEIQRTEQGDSAMYLCASSRDRVSSVEQFFGPGTRLTVL.

CDR3 region: CASSSLTGTGQGYGYTF. The CDR3 region has the DNA TGTGCCAGCAGTTCACTCACCGGGACAGGGCAAGGCTATGGCTACACCTTC. This chain connects TRBV28 to TRBJ1-2; 9 bases map to TRBD1. The germline gives CDR1 MDHEN, CDR2 SYDVKM. The V segment lost 4 bases and the J segment 4 bases; nucleotides outside the gene matches: 13. The length of the CDR3 is 17 residues.

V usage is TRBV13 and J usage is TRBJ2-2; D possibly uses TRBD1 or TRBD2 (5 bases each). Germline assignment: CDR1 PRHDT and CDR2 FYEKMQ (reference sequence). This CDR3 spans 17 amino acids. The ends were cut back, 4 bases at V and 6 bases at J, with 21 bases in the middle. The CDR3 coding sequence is TGTGCCAGCAGCTCATCCGGGACGCTAGTATCTCCCGGGGAGCTGTTTTTT. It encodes CASSSSGTLVSPGELFF.

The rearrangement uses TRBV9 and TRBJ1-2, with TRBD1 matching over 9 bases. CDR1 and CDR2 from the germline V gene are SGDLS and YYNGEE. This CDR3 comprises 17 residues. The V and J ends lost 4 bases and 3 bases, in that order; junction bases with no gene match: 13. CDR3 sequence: CASSTGTGLFIDYGYTF. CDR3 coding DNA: TGTGCCAGCAGCACAGGGACAGGGCTTTTTATCGACTATGGCTACACCTTC.

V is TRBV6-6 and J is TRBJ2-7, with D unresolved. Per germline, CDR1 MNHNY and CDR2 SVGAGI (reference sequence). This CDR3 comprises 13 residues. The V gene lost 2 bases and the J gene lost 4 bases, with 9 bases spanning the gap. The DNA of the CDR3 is TGTGCCAGCAGTTACGGCGTTTTGTACGAGCAGTACGTC. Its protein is CASSYGVLYEQYV.

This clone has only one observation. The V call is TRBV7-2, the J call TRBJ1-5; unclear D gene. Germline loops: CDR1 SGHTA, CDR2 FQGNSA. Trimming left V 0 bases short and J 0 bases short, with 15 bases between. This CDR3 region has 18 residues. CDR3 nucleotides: TGTGCCAGCAGCTTAGCCCAATATGTCGAATATAGCAATCAGCCCCAGCATTTT. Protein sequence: CASSLAQYVEYSNQPQHF.

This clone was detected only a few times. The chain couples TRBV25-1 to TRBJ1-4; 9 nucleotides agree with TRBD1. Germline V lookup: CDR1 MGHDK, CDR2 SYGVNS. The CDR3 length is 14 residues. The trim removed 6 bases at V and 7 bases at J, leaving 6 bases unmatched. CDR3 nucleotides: TGTGCCAGCAGCGCACAGGGGGCGAGTGAAAAACTGTTTTTT. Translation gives CASSAQGASEKLFF.